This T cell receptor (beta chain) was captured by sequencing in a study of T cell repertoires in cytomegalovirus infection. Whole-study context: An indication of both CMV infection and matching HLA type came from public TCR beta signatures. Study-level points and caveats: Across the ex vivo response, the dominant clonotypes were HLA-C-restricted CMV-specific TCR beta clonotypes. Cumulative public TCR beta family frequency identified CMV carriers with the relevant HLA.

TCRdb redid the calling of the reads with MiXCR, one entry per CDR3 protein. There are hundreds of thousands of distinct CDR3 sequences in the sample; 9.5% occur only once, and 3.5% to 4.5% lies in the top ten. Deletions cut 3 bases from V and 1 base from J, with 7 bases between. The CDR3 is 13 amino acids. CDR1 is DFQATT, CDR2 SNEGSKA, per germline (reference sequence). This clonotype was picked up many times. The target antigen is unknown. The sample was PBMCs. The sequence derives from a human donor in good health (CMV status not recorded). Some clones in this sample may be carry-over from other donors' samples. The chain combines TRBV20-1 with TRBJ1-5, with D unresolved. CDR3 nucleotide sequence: TGCAGTGCTAGGCGCGGGAGCAATCAGCCCCAGCATTTT. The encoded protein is CSARRGSNQPQHF.